The subject of this entry is one TCR beta chain. A single count supports this clone. What antigen it recognizes has not been identified. No qualities accompany the bases; no much larger clone lies one base away. The germline V gene provides CDR1 SGHRS and CDR2 YFSETQ. V was cut back by 4 bases and J by 6 bases, leaving a gap of 23 bases between them. The CDR3 has 17 amino acids, counting the end cysteine and phenylalanine. Only the CDR3 part of the read is kept: 51 bases, read in frame from the first base. To prepare the library, the immunoSEQ multiplex PCR assay was applied. For the multiplex PCR, a mixture combining 60 forward primers for TCR Vbeta segments and 13 reverse primers for TCR Jbeta segments was used. The CDR3 region of rearranged TCR beta genes was amplified from genomic DNA by a multiplex PCR assay. On the Illumina HiSeq System, the amplified TCR beta libraries were sequenced as 87-base-pair reads. Concerning the study's data processing: A later analysis tallied around 87 million unique TCR beta chains across the 550 to 850 repertoires, and about 10 million of those chains were shared by two or more donors. A nearest-neighbor algorithm error-corrected the raw reads and collapsed the reads into unique sequences, merging closely related sequences to remove PCR and sequencing errors. To assign V, D and J gene segments, CDR3 sequences were aligned to IMGT reference sequences. Each retained sequence needed at least a six-nucleotide match to both a V gene segment and a J gene segment. Rearrangements were classified as productive when the CDR3 lacked stop codons and remained in frame with V and J, and all other rearrangements were classified as non-productive. Following IMGT convention, CDR3 was defined as the stretch from the second conserved V-encoded cysteine up to the conserved J-encoded phenylalanine. The earlier analysis of about 570 of the donors excluded any sequence lacking an unambiguous match to a single V gene segment. In an earlier analysis of approximately 550 of the donors, V segments were called functional above 56.7% productive rearrangements and were called segregating when the between-donor standard deviation exceeded 5%. A statistical classification framework was built for diagnosing cytomegalovirus status from the catalog of TCR beta chain sequences. In a later analysis, V and J genes were assigned by comparing TCR nucleotide sequences against IMGT/GENE-DB human TR gene sequences. In a later analysis, CDR3 sequences and most-parsimonious VDJ recombination scenarios were assigned using the TCRdist pipeline. In a later analysis, each TCR beta chain was defined by its CDR3 amino acid sequence together with its V-gene family, and reads lacking a unique V-gene family were excluded. A later analysis removed over 500 highly shared, low-generation-probability nucleotide sequences to deal with suspected cross-contamination and a sequencing artifact. In a later analysis, a clonal expansion index was calculated for each public chain from normalized within-repertoire ranks of inferred template counts. Generation probabilities in a later analysis came from a VDJ recombination model fitted to out-of-frame rearrangements, and those results were checked against IGoR. A later analysis scored TCR-TCR, TCR-HLA and TCR-CMV co-occurrence with hypergeometric tests, applying a repertoire-size bias correction to TCR pairs. A later analysis estimated false discovery rates by permuting HLA or CMV assignments 20 times. A later analysis grouped co-occurring TCRs with DBSCAN, adding TCRdist sequence similarity when clustering within HLA-allele-positive subsets. Co-occurrence clustering excluded repertoires with fewer than 30,000 or more than 120,000 public chains, plus five with anomalous nucleotide sharing. This immuneACCESS table, as held by TCRdb, lists in-frame sequences with V and J called but not all clones. Of the missing ones, under half trace to an unresolved V gene in checked studies; the others have no known cause. D and trimming were read from the DNA, whereas the V and J calls and clone size are those reported in that table. For this sample the table gives 75,000 to 85,000 clones, of which 60% to 85% were detected only once. 1.1% of the sample rests with the top ten.

These data originate in a study of cytomegalovirus exposure and HLA in healthy donors listed by TCRdb under 2017. With respect to the entire study: In an earlier analysis of 450 to 750 of the donors, 250 to 350 Gb of sequence data and 95 million to 130 million unique TCR beta sequences from about 190 million T cells were reported. Approximately 300 gigabases of sequencing data and roughly 80 million unique TCR sequences made up an early release that covered 500 to 650 HLA-typed donors. Among the roughly 400 genotyped donors, around 81% belonged to the genetic ancestry cluster associated with self-reported Caucasian donors. The study was designed to test whether signatures of past pathogen exposure could be identified by cataloging public T cell receptors. The study used immunosequencing to profile the T cell repertoires of hundreds of subjects and linked those repertoires to cytomegalovirus serostatus. In addition to the first cohort of 666 subjects, a separate validation cohort of 120 different subjects was used. To predict cytomegalovirus infection status, the study combined high-throughput TCR immunosequencing, statistical association of individual TCRs with disease status, and machine learning. A later analysis re-examined previously published TCR beta repertoires from more than 550 donors and added high-resolution HLA genotyping to investigate patterns of TCR occurrence. The later analysis used no new phenotypic data to find candidate immune exposures, relying instead on TCR beta sequences and their occurrence across donors. An earlier analysis of 587 of the donors applied high-throughput TCR beta sequencing to assess whether each TCR beta V gene segment acted as functional or pseudogenic. Donor age, sex, ethnicity and CMV serostatus were collected together with the repertoire data. A later genetic analysis took genome-wide SNP genotypes for about 55% of the 666 donors and used that subset as a discovery cohort. Every repertoire in the discovery cohort had been generated on one and the same sequencing platform. Both class I and class II loci were covered by HLA typing, at four-digit resolution. Typing coverage varied by locus: roughly 620-640 donors for A, B, C, DRB1 and DQB1; roughly 560 for DQA1; more than 600 for DPA1; more than 450 for DPB1. Five DR-DQ haplotypes were handled as single units for association and clustering, since linkage in the cohort was strong. Among 398 genotyped donors of the cohort, an average of approximately 240,000 unique TCR beta nucleotide sequences were sequenced per donor, around a sixth of them non-productive.

In total, over 600 healthy bone marrow donors made up the cohort. At the time of sampling, every cohort member was nominally healthy, though immune exposures that went unrecorded were likely present. The donor was CMV seronegative and was included in the group of 352 seronegative cohort members. Every donor gave a peripheral blood sample, and the peripheral blood mononuclear cells from that sample were used for TCR beta sequencing. The Qiagen DNeasy Blood Extraction Kit was used to extract genomic DNA from the blood cell samples. General conclusions and limits of the study: According to a later genetic analysis, donors in an Asian-associated ancestry cluster had fewer N-insertions in productive TCRs than the roughly 700-donor mean. Fewer than 20 rarely observed V segments, including chromosome 9 orphons, were excluded from the earlier analysis of several hundred of the donors because counts were too low. While some public TCRs were present in many individuals, most TCR sequences turned up only very rarely across donors. Because the 87-base-pair reads could not distinguish some IMGT-functional V segments, including TRBV6-2 and TRBV6-3, those segments were excluded. A total of some 180 TCR beta chains were listed by the study as associated with cytomegalovirus. In a later analysis, several top co-occurrence clusters were reported to appear linked to parvovirus B19, influenza, CMV and Epstein-Barr virus. In an earlier analysis of some 500 of the donors, most TCR beta V segments were observed in productive rearrangements about 87% or about 30% of the time, broadly matching IMGT annotations. In a later genetic analysis, a missense DCLRE1C variant was associated with V-gene and J-gene trimming of TCR beta chains, and the association was replicated in an independent cohort. Presence/absence analyses assumed roughly uniform sequencing depth across donors, an assumption that may not hold. A later analysis associated 16,951 TCR beta sequences with specific HLA alleles at a false discovery rate of 0.05. A further reported finding was that TCR beta sequences accurately predicted the HLA-A and HLA-B alleles for most subjects in the first cohort. A cluster of highly shared sequence variants was judged likely to be a technical artifact of the sequencing pipeline. Compared with equally common non-associated chains, HLA-associated TCR beta chains in a later analysis were more clonally expanded and had lower generation probabilities. It was suggested by the authors that the approach could potentially be generalized to other disease states and immunological phenotypes. Because some donors lacked HLA typing at each locus, the association tests relied only on the typed subset. A later analysis found that TCR association rates varied across HLA loci, with DRB1 alleles showing the most associated TCRs and HLA-C alleles the fewest. In vitro tests confirmed that a few of the cytomegalovirus-associated TCR beta chains recognize cytomegalovirus antigens. When HLA alleles, especially DR and DQ, strongly co-occurred, attributing TCR associations to individual alleles was difficult. For the cohort, immune exposure information was limited to CMV serostatus. Cytomegalovirus status was reported to be diagnosed by the classifier with high specificity and sensitivity in both the original and validation cohorts. Linkage disequilibrium might explain the correlated functional status among segregating V segments, but an unknown experimental factor could not be excluded. Only TCR beta chains were sequenced in this cohort, and the absence of alpha or paired-chain data limited detectable features. A later analysis found that most CMV-associated TCR beta chains appeared HLA-restricted, with HLA associations seemingly driven largely by CMV exposure.

The TCR comes from a male donor in good health and CMV-seronegative. The chain employs TRBV5-1 and TRBJ2-1; TRBD2 is perhaps the D gene, given 7 matching bases. What was sequenced was PBMCs. Read as DNA, the sequence is TGCGCCAGCAGCCCTCAACTTGGGGGGGCCTCGAGCAATGAGCAGTTCTTC. This sequence encodes CASSPQLGGASSNEQFF.